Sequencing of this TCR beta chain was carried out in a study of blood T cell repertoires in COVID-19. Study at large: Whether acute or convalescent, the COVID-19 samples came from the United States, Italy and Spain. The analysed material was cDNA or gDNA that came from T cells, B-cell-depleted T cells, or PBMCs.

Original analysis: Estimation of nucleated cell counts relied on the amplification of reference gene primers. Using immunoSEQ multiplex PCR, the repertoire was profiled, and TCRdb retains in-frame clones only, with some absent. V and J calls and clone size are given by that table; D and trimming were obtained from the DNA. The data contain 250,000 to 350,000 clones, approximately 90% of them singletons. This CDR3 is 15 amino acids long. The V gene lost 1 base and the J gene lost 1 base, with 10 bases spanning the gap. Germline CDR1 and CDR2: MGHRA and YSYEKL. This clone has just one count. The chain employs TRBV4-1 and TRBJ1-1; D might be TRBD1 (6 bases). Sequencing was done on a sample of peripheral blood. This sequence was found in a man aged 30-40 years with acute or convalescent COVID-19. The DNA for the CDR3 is TGCGCCAGCAGCCAAGGATCCAGGGGGAACACTGAAGCTTTCTTT. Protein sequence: CASSQGSRGNTEAFF.